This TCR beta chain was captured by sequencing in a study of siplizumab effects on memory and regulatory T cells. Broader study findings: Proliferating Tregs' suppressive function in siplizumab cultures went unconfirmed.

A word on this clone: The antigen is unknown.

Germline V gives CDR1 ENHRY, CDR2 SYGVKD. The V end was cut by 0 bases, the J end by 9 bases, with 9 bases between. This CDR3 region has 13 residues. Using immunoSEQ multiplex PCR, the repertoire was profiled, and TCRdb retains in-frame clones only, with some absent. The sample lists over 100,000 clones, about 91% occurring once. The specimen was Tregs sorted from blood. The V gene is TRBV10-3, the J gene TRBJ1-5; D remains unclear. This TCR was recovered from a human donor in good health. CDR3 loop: CAISESRSWPQHF. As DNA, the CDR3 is TGTGCCATCAGTGAGTCCCGGTCTTGGCCCCAGCATTTT.